The 2 T cell receptor beta chains below come from one sample, sequenced in a study of blood T cell repertoires in COVID-19. Clones were sequenced by immunoSEQ multiplex PCR, and TCRdb holds only the in-frame ones, with some missing. Of some 150,000 clones in the sample, roughly nine tenths were seen once. Material: peripheral blood. All receptors derive from a man aged 60 to 69 with acute or convalescent COVID-19.

The V and J genes are TRBV3-1 (or the pseudogene TRBV3-2) and TRBJ1-2; D may be TRBD1 (6 bases). Per the germline V gene, CDR1 is LGHDT and CDR2 is YNNKEL (reference sequence). V shed 5 bases and J shed 6 bases, with 10 bases lying between them. CDR3 length equals 12 residues. Written as DNA, the CDR3 is TGTGCCAGCAGCTGGACAGAAAATGGCTACACCTTC. It translates to CASSWTENGYTF.

The rearrangement uses TRBV11-2 and TRBJ2-1; 9 positions agree with TRBD2. Germline CDR1 reads SGHAT; CDR2 reads FQNNGV. Unmatched junction bases numbered 9, after V lost 3 bases and J lost 6 bases. The CDR3 is 16 amino acids. This CDR3 reads CASSFSRGGSFNEQFF. CDR3 nucleotide sequence: TGTGCCAGCAGCTTCTCGCGGGGGGGATCTTTCAATGAGCAGTTCTTC.